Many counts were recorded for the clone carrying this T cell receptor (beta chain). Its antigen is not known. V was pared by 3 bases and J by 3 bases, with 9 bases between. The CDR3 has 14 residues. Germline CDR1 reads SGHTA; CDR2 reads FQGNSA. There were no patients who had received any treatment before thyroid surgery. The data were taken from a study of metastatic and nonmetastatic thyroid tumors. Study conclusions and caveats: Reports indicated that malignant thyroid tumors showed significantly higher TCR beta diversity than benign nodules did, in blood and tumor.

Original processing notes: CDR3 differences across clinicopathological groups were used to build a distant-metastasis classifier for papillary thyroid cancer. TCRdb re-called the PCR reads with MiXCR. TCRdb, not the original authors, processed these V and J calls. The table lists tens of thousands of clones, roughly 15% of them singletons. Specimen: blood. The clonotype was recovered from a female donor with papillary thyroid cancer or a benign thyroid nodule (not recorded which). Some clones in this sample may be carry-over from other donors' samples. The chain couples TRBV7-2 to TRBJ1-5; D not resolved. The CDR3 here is CASSFKGINQPQHF. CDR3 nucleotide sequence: TGTGCCAGCAGCTTTAAGGGAATCAATCAGCCCCAGCATTTT. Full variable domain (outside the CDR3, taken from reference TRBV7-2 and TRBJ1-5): GAGVSQSPSNKVTEKGKDVELRCDPISGHTALYWYRQSLGQGLEFLIYFQGNSAPDKSGLPSDRFSAERTGGSVSTLTIQRTQQEDSAVYLCASSFKGINQPQHFGDGTRLSIL.